This is a list of T cell receptor beta chains from one sample in a study of blood T cell dynamics during melanoma immunotherapy. Assay used: immunoSEQ multiplex PCR; TCRdb lists only in-frame clones, some missing. The data show approximately 12,000 clones, with around 84% seen just once and around 4.4% held by the top ten. The material was blood, obtained from a patient treated with checkpoint blockade. These receptor sequences come from a human donor with melanoma. Each CDR3 is given without its conserved first and last residue. The order of the fields is V gene, CDR3 protein.

V: TRBV5-1; CDR3: ASSQGQDTDTQY
V: TRBV30; CDR3: AWRARTRQY
V: TRBV4-2; CDR3: ASSQAAGDSTDTQY
V: TRBV6-5; CDR3: ASSYTGAPNNEQF
V: TRBV9; CDR3: ASSPSGSSSYNEQF
V: TRBV5-1; CDR3: ASSIGQGAYEQY
V: TRBV11-2; CDR3: ASSHRQRGVTNEKLF
V: TRBV5-4; CDR3: ASSPRDGGTEAF
V: TRBV4-1; CDR3: ASKQDPTGRSGYT
V: TRBV7-2; CDR3: ASSPGASGRNTIY
V: TRBV5-4; CDR3: ASSWRDGPREAF
V: TRBV25-1; CDR3: ASSESGRGQEQY
V: TRBV11-2; CDR3: ASSPWGGGTGELF
V: TRBV4-1; CDR3: ASSQDRRGEEQY
V: TRBV19; CDR3: ASSLGGTSGRWVSEQF
V: TRBV21-1; CDR3: ASSKGRTENTEAF
V: TRBV10-1; CDR3: ASSPLPPANEQF
V: TRBV4-1; CDR3: ASSQDSYSNQPQH
V: TRBV10-3; CDR3: AISEGASVDTQY
V: TRBV7-9; CDR3: ASSAASAGGYEQY
V: TRBV9; CDR3: ASSVADTNYGYT
V: TRBV19; CDR3: ASMKRENTGELF
V: TRBV7-2; CDR3: ASSLNRGNSGNTIY
V: TRBV7-9; CDR3: ASSPGTGGLNTEAF